This TCR beta chain is from a study of T cell changes during pregnancy in multiple sclerosis (dated by TCRdb to between 2018 and 2021). Regarding the research as a whole: Changes in the T cell repertoire over the course of pregnancy were examined in this study in women with multiple sclerosis.

Trimming accounts for 4 bases at V and 7 bases at J, while the number of junction bases matched to no gene is 9. Counted from cysteine to phenylalanine, this CDR3 has 15 amino acids. Kept here is only the CDR3 DNA, which spans 45 bases and is read in frame from base 1. The germline V gene (reference sequence) gives CDR1 as LNHDA and CDR2 as SQIVND. Notes on this clone: This clone's antigen is unknown. One base away there is no much larger clone; base qualities are not given.

Library creation used the immunoSEQ multiplex PCR assay. Held by TCRdb, this immuneACCESS table contains in-frame sequences only and omits some clones. Under half of the omission traces to an unresolved V gene where checked; the cause of the rest is unknown. Recorded for this sample are 30,000 to 40,000 clones; around 90% of them occurred a single time. The leading ten clones occupy roughly 0.66% of the sample. The sequence was obtained from a female donor in good health, enrolled as a control in a pregnancy study. The rearranged chain carries TRBV19 and TRBJ2-7; 11 central nucleotides agree with TRBD1. Sequenced here: CD4+ T cells from peripheral blood mononuclear cells, sampled in the second trimester of pregnancy. CDR3 protein: CASSNSGQGAREQYF. The DNA sequence is given as TGTGCCAGTAGTAATAGCGGACAGGGGGCTCGTGAGCAGTACTTC.